Each of the 27 T cell receptor beta chains below was sequenced from the same sample in a study of blood T cell repertoires in COVID-19. Assay used: immunoSEQ multiplex PCR; TCRdb lists only in-frame clones, some missing. The table has more than 40,000 clones, approximately 85% seen once; the top ten hold 15% to 18%. What was sequenced was peripheral blood. These receptors came from a human donor in a cohort sampled during active COVID-19. The donor label of this sample is uncertain.

Comment on this clone: Mismatch with germline at one junction end may stem from a read error. The chain combines TRBV7-7 with TRBJ2-3; tentatively, D is TRBD2 (6 bases). Germline V lookup: CDR1 SSHAT, CDR2 FNYEAQ (reference sequence). This CDR3 is built from 13 residues. The CDR3 loop reads CASSLDYTDTQYF. DNA of the CDR3: TGTGCTAGCAGCTTGGACTACACAGATACGCAGTATTTT.

The J gene is TRBJ2-5, the V gene TRBV5-1; the D gene is possibly TRBD2 (7 bases). The V gene's germline CDR1 is SGHRS and CDR2 YFSETQ. CDR3 size: 14 residues. V gave up 4 bases and J gave up 3 bases, with 13 bases separating them. For the CDR3, the DNA is TGCGCCAGCAGCCAAGGGGGGGCAGAAGAGACCCAGTACTTC. This encodes CASSQGGAEETQYF.

This clone is a singleton in its sample. CDR3 residues: CASSRDRTNYGYTF. In DNA form, the CDR3 reads TGTGCCAGCAGCCGGGACAGAACTAACTATGGCTACACCTTC. V gene TRBV3-1 (or the pseudogene TRBV3-2) combines with J gene TRBJ1-2; 7 positions match TRBD1. The J segment lost 0 bases and the V segment lost 4 bases, leaving 2 bases of the junction unmatched. The CDR3 is 14 amino acids. CDR1 is LGHDT, CDR2 YNNKEL, per germline (reference sequence).

V gene TRBV5-1 combines with J gene TRBJ1-1, with D perhaps matching TRBD1 (5 bases). Germline loops: CDR1 SGHRS, CDR2 YFSETQ. The CDR3 spans 16 residues. V lost 0 bases to trimming and J lost 0 bases, with 12 bases between them. This CDR3 is CASSLGGTKVNTEAFF. CDR3 nucleotides: TGCGCCAGCAGCTTGGGGGGGACTAAGGTGAACACTGAAGCTTTCTTT.

V gene TRBV15 combines with J gene TRBJ1-4; TRBD1 matches at 7 bases. J lost 5 bases, V lost 1 base, and 4 bases had no gene match. This CDR3 contains 15 residues. Germline V lookup: CDR1 LNHNV, CDR2 YYDKDF (reference sequence). The CDR3 loop reads CATSRVGTENEKLFF. As DNA, the CDR3 is TGTGCCACCAGCAGAGTTGGGACAGAAAATGAAAAACTGTTTTTT.

The chain is built from TRBV5-6 and TRBJ1-2; a weak D match, TRBD1 (5 bases). There are 13 residues in the CDR3. Looked up from germline, CDR1 is SGHDT and CDR2 is YYEEEE. Trimming removed 4 bases at V and 9 bases at J, with 16 bases between. The DNA of the CDR3 is TGTGCCAGCAGCCCGCCCGACAGAAGTAGCTACACCTTC. Translated, it gives CASSPPDRSSYTF.

V is TRBV5-1 and J is TRBJ2-7; 7 positions match TRBD1. This CDR3 contains 15 residues. V was pared by 1 base and J by 5 bases, with 9 bases of the junction left unmatched. Germline loops: CDR1 SGHRS, CDR2 YFSETQ. CDR3 residues: CASSLSNRGVDEQYF. In DNA, the CDR3 is TGCGCCAGCAGCTTGTCTAACAGGGGAGTCGACGAGCAGTACTTC.

The rearrangement joins TRBV19 to TRBJ2-7; D is possibly TRBD2 (6 bases). This CDR3 spans 17 amino acids. Germline CDR1 is LNHDA and CDR2 is SQIVND (reference sequence). The ends were cut back, 6 bases at V and 0 bases at J, with 21 bases in the middle. CDR3 DNA: TGTGCCAGTAGCCTCGAGGGTGGGGGGAAAATCTCCTACGAGCAGTACTTC. Amino acid sequence: CASSLEGGGKISYEQYF. The variable domain in full, completed from reference TRBV19 and TRBJ2-7, reads DGGITQSPKYLFRKEGQNVTLSCEQNLNHDAMYWYRQDPGQGLRLIYYSQIVNDFQKGDIAEGYSVSREKKESFPLTVTSAQKNPTAFYLCASSLEGGGKISYEQYFGPGTRLTVT.

This clone was seen just once. V gene TRBV6-6 combines with J gene TRBJ2-1; D is perhaps TRBD2 (6 bases). Trimming pared 4 bases from V and 5 bases from J, leaving 18 bases between. The germline V gene encodes CDR1 MNHNY and CDR2 SVGAGI (reference sequence). CDR3 size: 16 residues. This chain's CDR3 is CASSSPGLRGHNEQFF. CDR3 in DNA: TGTGCCAGCAGTTCCCCAGGGTTGCGGGGCCACAATGAGCAGTTCTTC.

V is TRBV6-5 and J is TRBJ2-7; 10 bases are shared with TRBD1. Germline values: CDR1 MNHEY, CDR2 SVGAGI. Losses at the gene ends were 2 bases for V and 2 bases for J; bases not matched to a gene: 3. The CDR3 runs 15 residues. The CDR3 here is CASSYRDRGTYEQYF. The CDR3 DNA reads as TGTGCCAGCAGTTACCGGGACAGGGGCACCTACGAGCAGTACTTC.

The rearrangement links TRBV7-9 to TRBJ2-7; 12 bases fit TRBD1. Trimming took 5 bases from V and 6 from J; bases not matched to a gene: 8. The germline V gene encodes CDR1 SEHNR and CDR2 FQNEAQ (reference sequence). The CDR3 is 15 residues long. CDR3 bases: TGTGCCAGCAGCCACCCCGGGACAGGGGGCTCCGAGCAGTACTTC. This translates into CASSHPGTGGSEQYF.

This clone was counted once. V usage is TRBV12-3 or TRBV12-4 and J usage is TRBJ1-1, with D unresolved. This CDR3 has 12 amino acids. The V and J ends lost 5 bases and 5 bases respectively, with 9 bases between them. CDR3 sequence reads: CASSIVRTEAFF. CDR3 bases: TGTGCCAGCAGTATAGTGAGGACTGAAGCTTTCTTT.

The chain links TRBV19 to TRBJ1-5; 7 bases match TRBD1. The germline V gene has CDR1 LNHDA and CDR2 SQIVND (reference sequence). The CDR3 loop spans 14 amino acids. The ends lost 7 bases at V and 4 bases at J; junction bases unmatched: 7. CDR3 region: CASMLGTANQPQHF. Here the CDR3 DNA reads TGTGCCAGTATGCTTGGGACAGCAAATCAGCCCCAGCATTTT.

J is TRBJ2-1 and V is TRBV5-1; D is unclear. The V gene lost 0 bases and the J gene lost 0 bases, with 10 bases spanning the gap. The V gene's germline CDR1 is SGHRS and CDR2 YFSETQ. The CDR3 consists of 16 residues. The CDR3 DNA follows: TGCGCCAGCAGCTTGGCCGAACAGAGCTCCTACAATGAGCAGTTCTTC. It encodes CASSLAEQSSYNEQFF.

This chain joins TRBV3-1 (or the pseudogene TRBV3-2) and TRBJ1-2, with unresolved D. Germline lookup yields CDR1 LGHDT and CDR2 YNNKEL (reference sequence). V was pared by 0 bases and J by 8 bases, with 16 bases between. This CDR3 is 15 amino acids long. The CDR3 sequence: CASSQDLTAFYGYTF. CDR3 coding DNA: TGTGCCAGCAGCCAAGATCTCACCGCTTTCTACGGCTACACCTTC.

This clone ranks as medium-sized. This sequence joins TRBV27 and TRBJ1-1; D is uncertain. The V gene's germline CDR1 is MNHEY and CDR2 SMNVEV (reference sequence). Trimming took off 8 bases at V and 3 bases at J, with 13 bases between the two ends. The CDR3 runs 13 residues. This CDR3 reads CASYPTRYTEAFF. The DNA of the CDR3 is TGTGCCAGCTATCCAACCCGGTACACTGAAGCTTTCTTT.

The rearrangement joins TRBV6-5 to TRBJ2-7; perhaps TRBD2 as D (6 bases). Germline V CDR1 and CDR2: MNHEY, SVGAGI. V shed 5 bases and J shed 1 base, with 12 bases lying between them. There are 14 residues in the CDR3. The CDR3 sequence: CASSRRESSYEQYF. DNA of the CDR3: TGTGCCAGCAGTCGGCGGGAATCGTCCTACGAGCAGTACTTC.

This clone appeared a few times. The rearrangement joins TRBV7-9 to TRBJ1-5; a possible D gene is TRBD1 (5 bases). V was clipped by 1 base and J by 2 bases, with 9 bases between them. Germline-derived CDR1 and CDR2 are SEHNR and FQNEAQ (reference sequence). This CDR3 is built from 15 residues. The CDR3 region is CASSLEGAGNQPQHF. CDR3 nucleotide sequence: TGTGCCAGCAGCTTAGAAGGGGCGGGCAATCAGCCCCAGCATTTT.

This chain uses TRBV19 with TRBJ2-3; possibly TRBD2 for D (7 bases). The CDR3 loop spans 16 amino acids. V shed 6 bases and J shed 1 base, with 17 bases lying between them. Germline V lookup: CDR1 LNHDA, CDR2 SQIVND (reference sequence). CDR3 bases: TGTGCCAGTAGAGCCTCCGGGGGGCGGGGCACAGATACGCAGTATTTT. Its translation: CASRASGGRGTDTQYF.

The chain couples TRBV5-1 to TRBJ2-7, with TRBD2 identical over 13 bases. The germline V gene encodes CDR1 SGHRS and CDR2 YFSETQ. With 0 bases clipped from V and 7 bases from J, the junction kept 10 bases outside the gene matches. The CDR3 totals 17 residues. CDR3 DNA sequence: TGCGCCAGCAGCTTGGGCGGGACTAGCGGGGTAAAAAGGGAGCAGTACTTC. Translated: CASSLGGTSGVKREQYF. The full variable domain, in which reference TRBV5-1 and TRBJ2-7 provide the parts outside the CDR3, is KAGVTQTPRYLIKTRGQQVTLSCSPISGHRSVSWYQQTPGQGLQFLFEYFSETQRNKGNFPGRFSGRQFSNSRSEMNVSTLELGDSALYLCASSLGGTSGVKREQYFGPGTRLTVT.

With regard to this clone: A much larger clone lies one base from this, so it may be a read error. This rearrangement joins TRBV4-1 to TRBJ1-2, with D possibly TRBD1 on 5 matching bases. V lost 4 bases, J lost 1 base, and 13 bases lay in between. CDR3 length: 15 amino acids. The V gene's germline CDR1 is MGHRA and CDR2 YSYEKL. CDR3 DNA sequence: TGCGCCAGCAGCCTCCGACAGAGAAATAACTATGGCTACACCTTC. Protein: CASSLRQRNNYGYTF.

The chain links TRBV6-5 to TRBJ2-7; TRBD1 aligns across 9 bases. CDR1 and CDR2 from the germline V gene are MNHEY and SVGAGI. The CDR3 totals 14 residues. J gave up 3 bases and V 6 bases, and 6 bases lay outside the gene matches. The CDR3 sequence: CASSLQGADYEQYF. In DNA form, the CDR3 reads TGTGCCAGCAGCCTACAGGGGGCAGACTACGAGCAGTACTTC.

This clone has more than one count but fewer than ten. The V gene is TRBV12-5, the J gene TRBJ1-4, with 9 nucleotides matching TRBD1. The ends lost 6 bases at V and 8 bases at J; junction bases unmatched: 7. The germline V gene has CDR1 LGHNT and CDR2 FRNRAP. The length of the CDR3 is 14 residues. The CDR3 protein is CASGAGQGREKLFF. The CDR3 nucleotides read TGTGCTAGTGGCGCGGGACAGGGTAGAGAAAAACTGTTTTTT.

The V and J genes are TRBV7-9 and TRBJ1-1; D is possibly TRBD1 (5 bases). Trimming shortened V by 7 bases and J by 2 bases, and 20 bases separated the two germline ends. The CDR3 covers 16 residues. Germline lookup yields CDR1 SEHNR and CDR2 FQNEAQ (reference sequence). This chain's CDR3 is CASTPPGGGTNTEAFF. CDR3 sequence (DNA): TGTGCCAGCACCCCACCCGGGGGGGGGACCAACACTGAAGCTTTCTTT.

The rearrangement joins TRBV11-1 to TRBJ1-1; no reliable D call. The length of the CDR3 is 15 residues. The germline V gene has CDR1 SGHAT and CDR2 FQDESV (reference sequence). V was pared by 3 bases and J by 4 bases, with 15 bases between. This chain's CDR3 is CASSFSGFGGTEAFF. CDR3 DNA: TGTGCCAGCAGCTTCTCCGGTTTTGGCGGCACTGAAGCTTTCTTT.

The rearrangement uses TRBV6-5 and TRBJ1-6; 7 bases are shared with TRBD1. The CDR3 covers 13 residues. CDR1 MNHEY and CDR2 SVGAGI come from the germline V gene. V shed 5 bases, J shed 8 bases, and the junction held 3 bases outside the gene matches. This CDR3 is CASSRDSDSPLHF. CDR3 DNA sequence: TGTGCCAGCAGTCGGGACAGTGATTCACCCCTCCACTTT.

This chain joins TRBV6-5 and TRBJ2-2; D is possibly TRBD1 (6 bases). This CDR3 region has 13 residues. Germline V gene lookup returns CDR1 MNHEY and CDR2 SVGAGI. The V gene lost 5 bases and the J gene lost 4 bases, with 8 bases spanning the gap. The CDR3 bases are TGTGCCAGCAGTAGACAGGCCACCGGGGAGCTGTTTTTT. As protein: CASSRQATGELFF.